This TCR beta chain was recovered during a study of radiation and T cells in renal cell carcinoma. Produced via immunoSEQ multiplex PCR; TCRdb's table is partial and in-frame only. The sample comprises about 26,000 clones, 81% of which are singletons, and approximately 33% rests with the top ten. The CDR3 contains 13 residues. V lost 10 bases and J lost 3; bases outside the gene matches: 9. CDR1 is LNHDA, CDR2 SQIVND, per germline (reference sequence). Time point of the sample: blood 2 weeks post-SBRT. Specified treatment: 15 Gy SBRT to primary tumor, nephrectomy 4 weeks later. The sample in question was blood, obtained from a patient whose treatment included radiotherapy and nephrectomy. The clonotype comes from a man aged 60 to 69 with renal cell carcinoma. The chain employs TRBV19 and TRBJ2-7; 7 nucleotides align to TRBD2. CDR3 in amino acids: CATGGDGLYEQYF. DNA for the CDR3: TGTGCCACTGGGGGGGACGGCCTCTACGAGCAGTACTTC.